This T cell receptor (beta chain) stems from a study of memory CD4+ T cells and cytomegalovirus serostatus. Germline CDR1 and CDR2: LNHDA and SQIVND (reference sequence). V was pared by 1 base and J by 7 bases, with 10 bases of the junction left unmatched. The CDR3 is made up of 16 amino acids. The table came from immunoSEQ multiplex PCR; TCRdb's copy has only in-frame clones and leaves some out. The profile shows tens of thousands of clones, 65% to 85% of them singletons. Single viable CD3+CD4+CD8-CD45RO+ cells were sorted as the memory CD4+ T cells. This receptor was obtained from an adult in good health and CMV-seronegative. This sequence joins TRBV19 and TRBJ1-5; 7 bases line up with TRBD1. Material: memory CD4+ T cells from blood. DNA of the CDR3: TGTGCCAGTAGTATAGCCGACAGGGTCCGGGGACAGCCCCAGCATTTT. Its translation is CASSIADRVRGQPQHF.